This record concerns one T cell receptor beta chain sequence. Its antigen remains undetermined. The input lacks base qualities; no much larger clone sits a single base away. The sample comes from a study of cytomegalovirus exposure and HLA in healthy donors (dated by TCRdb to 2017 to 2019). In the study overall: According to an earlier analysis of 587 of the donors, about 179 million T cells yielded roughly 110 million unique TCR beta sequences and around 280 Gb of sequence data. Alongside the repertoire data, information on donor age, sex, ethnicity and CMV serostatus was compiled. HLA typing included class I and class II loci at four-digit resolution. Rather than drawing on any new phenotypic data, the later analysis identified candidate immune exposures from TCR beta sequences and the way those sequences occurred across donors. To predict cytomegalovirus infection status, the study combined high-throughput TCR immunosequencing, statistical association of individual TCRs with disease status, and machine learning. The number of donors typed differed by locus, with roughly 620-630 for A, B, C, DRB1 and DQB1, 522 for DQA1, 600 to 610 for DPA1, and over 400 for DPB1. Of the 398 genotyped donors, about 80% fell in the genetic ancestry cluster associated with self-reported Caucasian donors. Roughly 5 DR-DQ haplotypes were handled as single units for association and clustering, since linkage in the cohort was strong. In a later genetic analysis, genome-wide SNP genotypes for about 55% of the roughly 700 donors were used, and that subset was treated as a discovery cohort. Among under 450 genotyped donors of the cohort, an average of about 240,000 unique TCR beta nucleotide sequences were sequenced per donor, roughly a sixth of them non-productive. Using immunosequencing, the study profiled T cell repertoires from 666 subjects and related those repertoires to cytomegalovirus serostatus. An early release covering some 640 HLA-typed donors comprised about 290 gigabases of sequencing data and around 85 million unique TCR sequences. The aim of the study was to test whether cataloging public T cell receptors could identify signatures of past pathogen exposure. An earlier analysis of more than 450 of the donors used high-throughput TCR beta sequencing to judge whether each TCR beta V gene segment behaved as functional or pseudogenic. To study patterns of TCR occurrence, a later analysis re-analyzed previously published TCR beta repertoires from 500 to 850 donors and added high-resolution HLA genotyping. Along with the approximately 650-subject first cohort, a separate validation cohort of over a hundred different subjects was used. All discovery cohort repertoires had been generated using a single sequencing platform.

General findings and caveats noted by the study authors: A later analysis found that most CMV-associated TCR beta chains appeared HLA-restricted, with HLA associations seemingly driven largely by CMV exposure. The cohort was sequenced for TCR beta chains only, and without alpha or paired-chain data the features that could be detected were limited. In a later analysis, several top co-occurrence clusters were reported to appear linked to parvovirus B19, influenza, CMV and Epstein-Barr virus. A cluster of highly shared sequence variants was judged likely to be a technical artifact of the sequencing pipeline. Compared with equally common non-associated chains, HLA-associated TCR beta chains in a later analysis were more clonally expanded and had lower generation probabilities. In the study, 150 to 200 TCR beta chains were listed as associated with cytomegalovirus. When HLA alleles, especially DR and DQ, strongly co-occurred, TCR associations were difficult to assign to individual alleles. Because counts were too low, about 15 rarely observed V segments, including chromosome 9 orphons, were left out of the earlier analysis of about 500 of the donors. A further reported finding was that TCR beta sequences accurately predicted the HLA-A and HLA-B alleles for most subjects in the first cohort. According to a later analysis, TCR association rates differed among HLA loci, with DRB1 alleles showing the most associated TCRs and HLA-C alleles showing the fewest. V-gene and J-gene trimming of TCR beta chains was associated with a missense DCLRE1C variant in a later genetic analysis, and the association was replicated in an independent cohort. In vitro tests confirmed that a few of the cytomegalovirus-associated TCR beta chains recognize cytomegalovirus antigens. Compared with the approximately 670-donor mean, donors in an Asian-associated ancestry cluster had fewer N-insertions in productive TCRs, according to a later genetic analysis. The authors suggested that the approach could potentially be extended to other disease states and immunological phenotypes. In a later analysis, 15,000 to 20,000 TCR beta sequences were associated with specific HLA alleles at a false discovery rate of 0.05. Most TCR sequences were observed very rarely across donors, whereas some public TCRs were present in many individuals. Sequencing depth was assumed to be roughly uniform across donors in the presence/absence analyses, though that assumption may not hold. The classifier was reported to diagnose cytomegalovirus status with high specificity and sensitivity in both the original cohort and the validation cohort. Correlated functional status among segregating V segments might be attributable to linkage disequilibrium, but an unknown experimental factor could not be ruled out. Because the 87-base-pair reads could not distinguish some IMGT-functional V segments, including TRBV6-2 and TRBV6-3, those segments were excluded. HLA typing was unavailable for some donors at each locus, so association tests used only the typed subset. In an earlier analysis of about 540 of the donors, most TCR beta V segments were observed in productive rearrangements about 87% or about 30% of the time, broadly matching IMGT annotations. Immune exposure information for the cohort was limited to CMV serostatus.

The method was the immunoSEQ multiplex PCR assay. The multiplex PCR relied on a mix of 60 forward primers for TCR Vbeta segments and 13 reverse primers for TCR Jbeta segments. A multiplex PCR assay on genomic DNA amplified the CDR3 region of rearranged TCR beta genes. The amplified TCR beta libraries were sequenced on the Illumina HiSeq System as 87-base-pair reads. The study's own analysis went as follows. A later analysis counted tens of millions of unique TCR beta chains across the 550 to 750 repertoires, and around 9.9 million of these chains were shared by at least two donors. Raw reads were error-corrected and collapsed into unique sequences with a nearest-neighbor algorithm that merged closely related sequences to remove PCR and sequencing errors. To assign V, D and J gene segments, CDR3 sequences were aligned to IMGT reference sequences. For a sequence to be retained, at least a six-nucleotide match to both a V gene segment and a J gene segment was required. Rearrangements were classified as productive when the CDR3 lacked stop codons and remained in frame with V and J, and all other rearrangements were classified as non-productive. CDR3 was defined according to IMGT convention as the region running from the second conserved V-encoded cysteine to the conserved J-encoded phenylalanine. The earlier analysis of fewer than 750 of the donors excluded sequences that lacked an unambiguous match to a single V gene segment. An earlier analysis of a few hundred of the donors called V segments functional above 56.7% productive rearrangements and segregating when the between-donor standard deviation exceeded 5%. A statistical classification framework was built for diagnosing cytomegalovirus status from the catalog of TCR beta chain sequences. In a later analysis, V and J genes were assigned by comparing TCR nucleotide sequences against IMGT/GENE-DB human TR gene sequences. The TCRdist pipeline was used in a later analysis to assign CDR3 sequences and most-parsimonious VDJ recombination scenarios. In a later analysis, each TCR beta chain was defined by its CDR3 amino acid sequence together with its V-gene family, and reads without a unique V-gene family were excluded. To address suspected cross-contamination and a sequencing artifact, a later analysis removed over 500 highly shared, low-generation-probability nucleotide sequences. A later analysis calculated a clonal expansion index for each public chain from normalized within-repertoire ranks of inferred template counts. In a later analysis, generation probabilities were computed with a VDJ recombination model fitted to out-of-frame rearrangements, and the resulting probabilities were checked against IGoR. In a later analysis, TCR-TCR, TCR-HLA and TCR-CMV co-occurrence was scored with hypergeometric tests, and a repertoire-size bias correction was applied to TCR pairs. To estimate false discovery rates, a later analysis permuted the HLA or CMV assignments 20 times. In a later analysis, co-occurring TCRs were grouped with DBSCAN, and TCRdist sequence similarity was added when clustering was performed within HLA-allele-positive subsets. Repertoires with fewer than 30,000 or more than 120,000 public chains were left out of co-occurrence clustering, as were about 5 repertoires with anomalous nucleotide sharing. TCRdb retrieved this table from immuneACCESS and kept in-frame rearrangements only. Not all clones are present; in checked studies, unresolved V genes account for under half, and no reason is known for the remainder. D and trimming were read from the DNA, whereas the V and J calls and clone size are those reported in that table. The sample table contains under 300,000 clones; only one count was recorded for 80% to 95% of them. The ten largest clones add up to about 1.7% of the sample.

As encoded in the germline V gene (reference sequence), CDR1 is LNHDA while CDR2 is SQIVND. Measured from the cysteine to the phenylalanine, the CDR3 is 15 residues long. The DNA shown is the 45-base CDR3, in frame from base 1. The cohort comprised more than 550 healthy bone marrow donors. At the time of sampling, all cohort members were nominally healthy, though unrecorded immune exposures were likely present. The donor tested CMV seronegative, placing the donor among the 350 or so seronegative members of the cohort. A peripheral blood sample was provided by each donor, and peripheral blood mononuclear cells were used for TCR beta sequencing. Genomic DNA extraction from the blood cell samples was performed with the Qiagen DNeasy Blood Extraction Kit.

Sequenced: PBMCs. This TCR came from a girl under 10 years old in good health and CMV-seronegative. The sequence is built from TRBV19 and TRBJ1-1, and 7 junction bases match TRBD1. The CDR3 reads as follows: CATRRGTAQNTEAFF. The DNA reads TGTGCAACTCGGAGGGGGACAGCTCAGAACACTGAAGCTTTCTTT.